This T cell receptor beta chain comes out of a study of blood T cell repertoires in COVID-19. Study background: Whether acute or convalescent, the COVID-19 samples came from the United States, Italy and Spain.

Participant ages covered roughly 18 to 89 years across 24 US areas. The CDR3 extends over 12 amino acids. Between the trimmed V and J ends, which lost 4 bases and 7 bases, there was a span of 11 bases. Germline V lookup: CDR1 LGHDT, CDR2 YNNKEL (reference sequence). Method: immunoSEQ multiplex PCR; TCRdb's copy keeps in-frame clones and lacks some. The data show about 130,000 clones, about 80% seen once. J is TRBJ2-7 and V is TRBV3-1 (or the pseudogene TRBV3-2); D is possibly TRBD2 (5 bases). The sample consisted of PBMCs or T cells enriched from blood (not recorded which). This clonotype was sampled from a man aged 45-60 years who had recovered from COVID-19. The CDR3 loop reads CASSLGGLEQYF. The CDR3 DNA follows: TGTGCCAGCAGCCTCGGCGGGCTTGAGCAGTACTTC.